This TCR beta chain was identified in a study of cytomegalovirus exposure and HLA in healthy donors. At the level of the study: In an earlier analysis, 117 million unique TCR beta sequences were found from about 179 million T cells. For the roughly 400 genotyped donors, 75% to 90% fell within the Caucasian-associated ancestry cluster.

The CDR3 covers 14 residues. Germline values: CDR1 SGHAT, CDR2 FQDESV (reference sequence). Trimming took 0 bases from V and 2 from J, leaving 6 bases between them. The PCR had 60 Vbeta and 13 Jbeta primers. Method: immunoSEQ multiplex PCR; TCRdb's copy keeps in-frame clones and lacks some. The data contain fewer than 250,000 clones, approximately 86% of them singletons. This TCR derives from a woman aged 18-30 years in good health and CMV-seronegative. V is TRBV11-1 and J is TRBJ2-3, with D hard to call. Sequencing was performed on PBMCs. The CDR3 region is CASSLAGDTDTQYF. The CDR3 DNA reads TGTGCCAGCAGCTTAGCTGGAGACACAGATACGCAGTATTTT.